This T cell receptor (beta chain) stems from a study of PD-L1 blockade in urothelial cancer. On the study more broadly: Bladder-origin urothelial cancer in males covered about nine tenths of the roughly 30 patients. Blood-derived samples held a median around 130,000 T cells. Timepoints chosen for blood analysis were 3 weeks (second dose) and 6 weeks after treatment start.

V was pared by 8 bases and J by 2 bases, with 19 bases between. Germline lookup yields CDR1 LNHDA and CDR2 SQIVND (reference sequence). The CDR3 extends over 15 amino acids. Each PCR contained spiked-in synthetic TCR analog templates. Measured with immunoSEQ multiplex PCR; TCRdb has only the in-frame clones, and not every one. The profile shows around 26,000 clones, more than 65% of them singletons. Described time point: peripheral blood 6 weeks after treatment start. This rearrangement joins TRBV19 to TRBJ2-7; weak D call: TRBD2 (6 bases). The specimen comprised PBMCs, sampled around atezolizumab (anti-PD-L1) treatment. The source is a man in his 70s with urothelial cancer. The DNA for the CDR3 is TGTGCCAGTCCCAGCTCCGGGAGTGTGACCTACGAGCAGTACTTC. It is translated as CASPSSGSVTYEQYF.